A selection of T cell receptor beta chains follows, all from one sample in a study of blood T cell repertoires in COVID-19. Some clones are missing from TCRdb's copy, which holds only in-frame ones; the method was immunoSEQ multiplex PCR. Of 100,000 to 150,000 clones listed, approximately 85% were seen once; the top ten hold over 20%. The sample taken for sequencing was peripheral blood. Every receptor here comes from a woman older than 75 with acute or convalescent COVID-19. Both conserved end residues are part of each CDR3. The D gene is left open where the match is weak. Clone size is stated in some rows and not others, as once, few, many or a class when expanded.

.	TRBJ1-5	TRBD1	TRBV7-8	TGTGCCAGCAGCTTAGCGGACAGGGCGGTTCAGCCCCAGCATTTT	CASSLADRAVQPQHF
.	TRBJ2-7	.	TRBV5-1	TGCGCCAGCAGCTTGGGGGCGACCGAGCAGTACTTC	CASSLGATEQYF
.	TRBJ1-2	.	TRBV19	TGTGCCAGTAGTGAGAGGATCAACTATGGCTACACCTTC	CASSERINYGYTF
.	TRBJ1-2	.	TRBV2	TGTGCCAGCAGTGGGCCCCCAGGGCCATACTATGGCTACACCTTC	CASSGPPGPYYGYTF
.	TRBJ2-1	TRBD2	TRBV19	TGTGCCAGTAGTAATGTAGCGGGGGCGTCCAATGAGCAGTTCTTC	CASSNVAGASNEQFF
.	TRBJ1-5	.	TRBV5-1	TGCGCCAGCAGCCCTCAGGGGCGCAATCAGCCCCAGCATTTT	CASSPQGRNQPQHF
.	TRBJ1-1	TRBD1	TRBV7-9	TGTGCCAGCAGCCGGACAGGGGGCTTTCGCCAACCACGAGAAGCTTTCTTT	CASSRTGGFRQPREAFF
once	TRBJ1-6	.	TRBV2	TGTGCCAGCAGAGACGCAGGGGCTCAGAATTCACCCCTCCACTTT	CASRDAGAQNSPLHF
.	TRBJ1-2	TRBD1	TRBV2	TGTGCCAGCATCTTGGACAGGGAAAAGGGCTACACCTTC	CASILDREKGYTF
.	TRBJ2-7	TRBD1	TRBV19	TGTGCCAGTAGTATGACAGGGGGCGCGTTTCACGAGCAGTACTTC	CASSMTGGAFHEQYF
.	TRBJ1-4	TRBD1	TRBV5-5	TGTGCCAGCAGGCGATTACAGGGGGCTAATGAAAAACTGTTTTTT	CASRRLQGANEKLFF
.	TRBJ2-2	TRBD2	TRBV5-1	TGCGCCAGCAGCGGCTCGGGAGCGGGGGGCCGAACCGGGGAGCTGTTTTTT	CASSGSGAGGRTGELFF
few	TRBJ1-5	.	TRBV5-1	TGCGCCAGCAGCCGAAACAGGCCCAGCAATCAGCCCCAGCATTTT	CASSRNRPSNQPQHF
.	TRBJ1-6	.	TRBV28	TGTGCCAGCAGTATTACCGAGGTGGCCCTTTCACCCCTCCACTTT	CASSITEVALSPLHF
.	TRBJ1-5	.	TRBV7-2	TGTGCCAGCAGCGTCCCCGGTCAGCCCCAGCATTTT	CASSVPGQPQHF
.	TRBJ1-1	.	TRBV25-1	TGTGCCAGCAGTGGATCTATCACAGTATTTTTT	CASSGSITVFF
.	TRBJ1-2	TRBD1	TRBV18	TGTGCCAGCTCACCGACAGGGAAGGACTATGGCTACACCTTC	CASSPTGKDYGYTF
.	TRBJ2-2	.	TRBV24-1	TGTGCCACCGGGCACAGGGTTGGCGGGGAGCTGTTTTTT	CATGHRVGGELFF
.	TRBJ2-2	TRBD1	TRBV7-2	TGTGCCAGCAGCTTATTAGCCGGGACAGGGATGAACACCGGGGAGCTGTTTTTT	CASSLLAGTGMNTGELFF
.	TRBJ1-2	TRBD1	TRBV5-4	TGTGCCAGCAGCATAGGACAGGCCACGGGGGATGGCTACACCTTC	CASSIGQATGDGYTF
.	TRBJ1-2	TRBD1	TRBV14	TGTGCCAGCAGCTCCTCCTGGACAGGGAATCCTGGCTACACCTTC	CASSSSWTGNPGYTF
.	TRBJ1-6	.	TRBV4-1	TGCGCCAGCAGCCATGTAGGAGGTAATTCACCCCTCCACTTT	CASSHVGGNSPLHF
.	TRBJ2-1	.	TRBV5-6	TGTGCCAGCAGCTTGAGCGGCAATGAGCAGTTCTTC	CASSLSGNEQFF
few	TRBJ1-2	.	TRBV4-3	TGCGCCAGCAGCCAAGGAGGAGCAAACAACTATGGCTACACCTTC	CASSQGGANNYGYTF
.	TRBJ2-3	.	TRBV5-1	TGCGCCAGCAGCTTCATGGATACGCAGTATTTT	CASSFMDTQYF
.	TRBJ2-5	.	TRBV29-1	TGCAGCGTTGAACCTAACAGGGAGACCCAGTACTTC	CSVEPNRETQYF
.	TRBJ1-1	.	TRBV7-9	TGTGCCAGCAGCTTAAAGGGGAGGGACACTGAAGCTTTCTTT	CASSLKGRDTEAFF
.	TRBJ1-1	TRBD1	TRBV4-1	TGCGCCAGCAGCCAAACCGTGACAGGGTTGTCTGAAGCTTTCTTT	CASSQTVTGLSEAFF
.	TRBJ1-5	.	TRBV10-1	TGCGCCAGCAGTGAGGGGCGAGATAGCAATCAGCCCCAGCATTTT	CASSEGRDSNQPQHF
.	TRBJ2-5	.	TRBV5-1	TGCGCCAGCAGCAAGGGCGGGACAGCCGAAGAGACCCAGTACTTC	CASSKGGTAEETQYF
once	TRBJ2-5	TRBD2	TRBV24-1	TGTGCCACCAGTGATTTGGGTAGCGGGGGCCAAGAGACCCAGTACTTC	CATSDLGSGGQETQYF
.	TRBJ1-6	.	TRBV6-4	TGTGCCAGCAGGCCTTCAGGGACTTCGGGTTCACCCCTCCACTTT	CASRPSGTSGSPLHF
.	TRBJ2-2	TRBD1	TRBV9	TGTGCCAGCGCAGGGGGCGCGTTCGCGAACACCGGGGAGCTGTTTTTT	CASAGGAFANTGELFF
few	TRBJ1-5	.	TRBV27	TGTGCCAGCAGTTTAAACAGGGCCCAGCCCCAGCATTTT	CASSLNRAQPQHF
.	TRBJ2-3	TRBD2	TRBV5-1	TGCGCCAGCATGGACCTAGCGGGGGGCACAGATACGCAGTATTTT	CASMDLAGGTDTQYF
.	TRBJ2-2	.	TRBV5-1	TGCGCCAGCAGGCAGGGAATTATCTTAACCGGGGAGCTGTTTTTT	CASRQGIILTGELFF
.	TRBJ2-1	TRBD2	TRBV7-7	TGTGCCAGCAGCTTAGACTCCCGCACAGCGGGGATAAATGAGCAGTTCTTC	CASSLDSRTAGINEQFF
once	TRBJ1-2	.	TRBV28	TGTGCCAGCAGGGCAGTCTATGGCTACACCTTC	CASRAVYGYTF
.	TRBJ2-1	TRBD1	TRBV9	TGTGCCAGCAGCGTATACGGTAGAGACAGGGTAGATGAGCAGTTCTTC	CASSVYGRDRVDEQFF
.	TRBJ2-5	.	TRBV7-6	TGTGCCAGCAGCCCTAACTCCCTCCGGGGGGAGACCCAGTACTTC	CASSPNSLRGETQYF
.	TRBJ1-4	.	TRBV10-3	TGTGCCATCAGTGCCGACATGGCAGGAGGTGAAAAACTGTTTTTT	CAISADMAGGEKLFF
once	TRBJ2-1	TRBD2	TRBV2	TGTGCCAGCAGAACTACTAGCGCGGCTTACAATGAGCAGTTCTTC	CASRTTSAAYNEQFF
.	TRBJ1-1	TRBD1	TRBV7-2	TGTGCCAGCAGCCCAACAGGGGGGGCCGTGTATGAAGCTTTCTTT	CASSPTGGAVYEAFF
.	TRBJ1-1	.	TRBV12-3/TRBV12-4	TGTGCCAGCAGTTTGCGGTTTAAGGCTTTCTTT	CASSLRFKAFF
.	TRBJ1-2	.	TRBV28	TGTGCCAGCAGTTTGGGGCAGGTTCATGGCTACACCTTC	CASSLGQVHGYTF
.	TRBJ1-6	.	TRBV5-4	TGTGCCAGCAGCGCACAGGGAGATTCACCCCTCCACTTT	CASSAQGDSPLHF
.	TRBJ2-5	TRBD1	TRBV5-4	TGTGCCAGCAGCTTGGCCAAGGGGGCACAAGAGACCCAGTACTTC	CASSLAKGAQETQYF
.	TRBJ1-1	.	TRBV25-1	TGTGCCAGCAGTGAATATGCGGACACTGAAGCTTTCTTT	CASSEYADTEAFF
.	TRBJ1-1	.	TRBV21-1	TGTGCCAGCAGCCCCCTCAAAGGGGCAGCTGATTTGTACACTGAAGCTTTCTTT	CASSPLKGAADLYTEAFF
.	TRBJ2-3	TRBD2	TRBV10-1	TGCGCCAGCAGTGAGGGGTTAGCGGGGGGCACAGATACGCAGTATTTT	CASSEGLAGGTDTQYF
.	TRBJ2-7	.	TRBV6-5	TGTGCCAGCAGCTCTCAGGGGGGACCCTACGAGCAGTACTTC	CASSSQGGPYEQYF
.	TRBJ2-7	.	TRBV5-1	TGCGCCAGCAGCTTGGCCAACGAGCAGTACTTC	CASSLANEQYF
once	TRBJ2-3	.	TRBV3-1/TRBV3-2	TGTGCCAGCAGCCTCTTACCGGGCGGGCCCAGCGCCCCCGATACGCAGTATTTT	CASSLLPGGPSAPDTQYF
.	TRBJ1-2	.	TRBV19	TGTGCCAGTACCCCTGGACAGCGTTATGGCTACACCTTC	CASTPGQRYGYTF
.	TRBJ2-5	.	TRBV20-1	TGCAGTGCGAGACATCAAGAGACCCAGTACTTC	CSARHQETQYF
.	TRBJ2-7	.	TRBV5-1	TGCGCCAGCAGCAGGGAGGGGGGCCTGGGGCTGGTCTCCTACGAGCAGTACTTC	CASSREGGLGLVSYEQYF
once	TRBJ1-1	.	TRBV12-3/TRBV12-4	TGTGCCAGCAGTTTAGAGGGGGGGACTGAAGCTTTCTTT	CASSLEGGTEAFF
.	TRBJ1-5	.	TRBV3-1/TRBV3-2	TGTGCCAGCAGCCACCGACAGTTTAGCAATCAGCCCCAGCATTTT	CASSHRQFSNQPQHF
.	TRBJ2-1	.	TRBV7-9	TGTGCCAGCAGTCTGCAGGGAACATACAATGAGCAGTTCTTC	CASSLQGTYNEQFF